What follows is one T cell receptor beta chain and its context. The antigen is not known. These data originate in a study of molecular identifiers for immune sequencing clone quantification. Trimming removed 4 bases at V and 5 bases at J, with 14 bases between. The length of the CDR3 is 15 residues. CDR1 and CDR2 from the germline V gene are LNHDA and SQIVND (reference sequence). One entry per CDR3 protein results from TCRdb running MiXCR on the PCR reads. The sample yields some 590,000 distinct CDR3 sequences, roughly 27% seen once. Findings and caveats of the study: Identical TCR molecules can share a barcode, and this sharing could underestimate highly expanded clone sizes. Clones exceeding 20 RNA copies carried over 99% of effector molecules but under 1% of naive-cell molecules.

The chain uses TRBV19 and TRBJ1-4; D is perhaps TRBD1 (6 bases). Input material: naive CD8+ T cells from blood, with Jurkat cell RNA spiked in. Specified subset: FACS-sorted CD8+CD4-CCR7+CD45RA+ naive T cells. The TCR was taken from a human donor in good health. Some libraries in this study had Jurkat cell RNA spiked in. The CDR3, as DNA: TGTGCCAGTAGTACCGCGGACAGTAGAAATGAAAAACTGTTTTTT. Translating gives CASSTADSRNEKLFF.